This T cell receptor beta chain appears in the sequencing data of a study of blood T cells in healthy people across ages (dated by TCRdb to between 2014 and 2017). About the investigation overall: In model experiments, roughly one uniquely barcoded TCR beta cDNA molecule per two T cells was captured by template switching. The study measured age-related changes in TCR beta repertoire diversity using deep sequencing normalized with unique cDNA molecular identifiers. Four age groups were formed from the donors: young (average approximately 15 years), middle-aged (around 41), aged (approximately 60) and long-lived (more than 75). For two donors (one aged 18 to 30 and one aged 80 or older), the study analyzed two additional independent replicas of 1 million unique cDNA reads from the same blood draw.

What the work shows at the level of the full study, not this receptor alone: Compared with the aged group, the long-lived group had more naive CD4+ T cells, fewer expanded clones and increased TCR diversity, a pattern suggesting age selection. Observed TCR beta diversity per million T cells fell roughly linearly with age, and a significant reduction was already apparent by age roughly 40. The CMV infection status of donors was not known, potentially confounding age-related changes in expanded clonotypes. Bulk unsorted PBMC profiling prevented conclusive comparison of naive and antigen-experienced compartments. A strong correlation was found between observed TCR beta diversity and the percentage of naive T cells measured by flow cytometry. Estimates of total diversity from one million sequenced T cells were regarded as lower bounds and underestimates.

Donors were approximately 42 systemically healthy Caucasian individuals from Russia aged roughly 6 to 90 years. Roughly 11 milliliters of peripheral blood were drawn from each donor into EDTA-treated Vacutainer tubes. Ficoll-Paque density-gradient centrifugation was used to isolate PBMCs, with at least 6 million per sample. Total RNA was extracted from PBMCs with Trizol reagent, with at least 5.5 micrograms obtained per sample. The percentages of naive CD45RAhigh/CD27high T cells were determined by flow cytometry on a PBMC aliquot from every donor. As for this clonotype: It has no known antigen specificity. No per-base quality is available; no much larger clone lies one base away.

Trimming at the junction amounts to 0 bases on V and 7 bases on J, and the germline ends lie 8 bases apart. The CDR3, cysteine through phenylalanine, is 13 amino acids long. Of the read, only the CDR3 DNA is kept; its 39 bases are in frame from base 1. The germline V gene sets CDR1 to SGDLS and CDR2 to YYNGEE. The library was obtained by 5' RACE. Sequencer: Illumina HiSeq 2500. A second PCR of 7 to 11 cycles was performed with a sample-barcoded 5' primer and a J-beta primer mix. Each TCR beta cDNA molecule received a unique molecular identifier from a template-switch 5' adaptor carrying 12 random nucleotides. At least 3 million CDR3-containing paired-end reads were obtained from each sample. First-strand cDNA synthesis was performed from all RNA using the Mint cDNA synthesis kit, with priming by a TRBC-specific oligonucleotide. Following uracil-DNA glycosylase treatment, a first 18-cycle PCR with universal primers M1SS and BC2_uni_R was performed on all cDNA. As for the authors' bioinformatics: Normalization of each sample was performed by random selection of 1 million high-quality reads, each carrying a distinct molecular identifier. Reads with shared molecular identifiers were discarded instead of being binned into consensus sequences. CDR3 identification, clonotype clustering and error correction used MiTCR with a Q25 quality threshold and the strictest error-elimination algorithm. A nonparametric unseen species model using Euler transformation provided a lower-bound estimate of total TCR beta diversity. The public reads were run again by TCRdb, first through fastp at Q25 and then through MiXCR, and only productive beta chains were kept. All rows with the same CDR3 protein become a single entry with the most common DNA and genes. These V and J calls are TCRdb output, not the study's own analysis. The sample table contains about 930,000 distinct CDR3 sequences; only one count was recorded for 29% of them. The leading ten clones occupy around 9.6% of the sample.

This sample was shared with a second study, whose subject was T cells of mothers and their children. Per that second paper: Nine systemically healthy Caucasian individuals served as donors, namely three mothers together with their six children. cDNA synthesis consumed the entire amount of extracted RNA, loaded at around 1.5 ug RNA in each 15 ul reaction. In the second PCR, the M1S primer introduced both the sample barcodes and 2-4 random nucleotides. More than 8 million TCR beta CDR3 reads were obtained from each mother, and 2.5 million to 3 million reads were obtained from each child. Thymic selection similarly shapes TCR recombination output in related and unrelated pairs, with minor effect from inherited differences. Related mother-child pairs always showed normalized repertoire overlap that was slightly higher than in unrelated mother-child pairs, though the difference was never significant. Persistent microchimeric T cell clones were not detected, at a sensitivity of around 100 clones per million clonotypes. In the study, deep NGS was used to compare the TCR beta repertoires of mothers and children, and features distinguishing related mother-child pairs from unrelated individuals were sought. On average, the children were roughly 10 +/- 4 years old, while the mothers were 40 +/- 4 years old. After adapter ligation with NEBNext reagents, the libraries were sequenced on Illumina HiSeq 2000 with 100+100 nt paired-end reads. To avoid cross-contamination, the mother libraries and the child libraries were prepared a month apart and sequenced in separate runs. Between roughly 500,000 and 2,300,000 distinct TCR beta clonotypes were identified per donor. Naive TCR beta clonotypes were estimated from low-frequency clonotypes matched to each donor's FACS-determined naive share, without sorting.

The sequence is built from TRBV9 and TRBJ1-5, with the D segment identity uncertain. The clonotype originates from a woman in her forties in good health. The sample taken for sequencing was blood. CDR3 sequence: CASSVGMGQPQHF. The DNA reads as follows: TGTGCCAGCAGCGTAGGTATGGGACAGCCCCAGCATTTT. Joined to the reference TRBV9 and TRBJ1-5 proteins, this CDR3 gives the full variable domain: DSGVTQTPKHLITATGQRVTLRCSPRSGDLSVYWYQQSLDQGLQFLIQYYNGEERAKGNILERFSAQQFPDLHSELNLSSLELGDSALYFCASSVGMGQPQHFGDGTRLSIL.